This T cell receptor (beta chain) was identified during a study of cytotoxic CD8 clonotypes in ibrutinib-treated CLL. The CDR3 is made up of 12 amino acids. Germline-derived CDR1 and CDR2 are MDHEN and SYDVKM. Trimming took 8 bases from V and 3 from J, leaving 11 bases between them. TCRdb keeps only in-frame clones here, not all; method: immunoSEQ multiplex PCR. The data contain under 150,000 clones, approximately 89% of them singletons. The rearrangement links TRBV28 to TRBJ2-7, with a tentative D call TRBD2 (6 bases). Sequences were derived from PBMCs, sampled after 12 months of ibrutinib treatment. This receptor was taken from a human donor with chronic lymphocytic leukemia. The CDR3 DNA follows: TGTGCCAGCCGGGCTAGCGACTACGAGCAGTACTTC. Its protein product is CASRASDYEQYF. The full variable domain, in which reference TRBV28 and TRBJ2-7 provide the parts outside the CDR3, is DVKVTQSSRYLVKRTGEKVFLECVQDMDHENMFWYRQDPGLGLRLIYFSYDVKMKEKGDIPEGYSVSREKKERFSLILESASTNQTSMYLCASRASDYEQYFGPGTRLTVT.